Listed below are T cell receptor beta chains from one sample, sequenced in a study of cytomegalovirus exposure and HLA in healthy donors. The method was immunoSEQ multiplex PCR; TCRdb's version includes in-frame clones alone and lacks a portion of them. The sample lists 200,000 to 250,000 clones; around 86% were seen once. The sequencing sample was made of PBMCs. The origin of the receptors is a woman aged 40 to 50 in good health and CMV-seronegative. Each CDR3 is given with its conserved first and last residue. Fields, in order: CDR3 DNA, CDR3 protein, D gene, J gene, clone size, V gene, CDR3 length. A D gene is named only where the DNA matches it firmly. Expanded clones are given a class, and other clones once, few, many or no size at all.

TGTGCCAGCAGTCCCTTAGGGACTAGCGGGACCTACGAGCAGTACTTC | CASSPLGTSGTYEQYF | TRBD2 | TRBJ2-7 | NA | TRBV27 | 16
TGTGCCAGCAGGGGACAGGGGGCGGGGGAGCAGTACTTC | CASRGQGAGEQYF | TRBD1 | TRBJ2-7 | NA | TRBV6-6 | 13
TGTGCCAGCAGCACCGGAGCCGGGGCTAACTATGGCTACACCTTC | CASSTGAGANYGYTF | NA | TRBJ1-2 | NA | TRBV6-1 | 15
TGTGCCAGTAGTACCCCGGGGAGCGGAGGCTACGAGCAGTACTTC | CASSTPGSGGYEQYF | NA | TRBJ2-7 | NA | TRBV19 | 15
TGTGCCTCCAGCCCGGGGGGCGCCCGGACCCAGTACTTC | CASSPGGARTQYF | NA | TRBJ2-5 | NA | TRBV30 | 13
TGTGCCAGCAGCTTAGCAGGGGGCGTGGGAGATACGCAGTATTTT | CASSLAGGVGDTQYF | TRBD1 | TRBJ2-3 | NA | TRBV7-7 | 15
TGTGCCAGCAGCCCGGGACTTATCGGTAACTATGGCTACACCTTC | CASSPGLIGNYGYTF | NA | TRBJ1-2 | NA | TRBV28 | 15
TGTGCCAGCAGTGAGGGGGCCGGCGAGCAGTTCTTC | CASSEGAGEQFF | NA | TRBJ2-1 | NA | TRBV6-4 | 12
TGTGCCAGTAGGCCCTTCGGGGGTTCTTACGAGCAGTACTTC | CASRPFGGSYEQYF | NA | TRBJ2-7 | once | TRBV19 | 14
TGTGCCTGGAGTGTAAGGCTAGCGGGATTAGGCACCGGGGAGCTGTTTTTT | CAWSVRLAGLGTGELFF | TRBD2 | TRBJ2-2 | NA | TRBV30 | 17
TGCAGCGTCCGGGACTCCTACGAGCAGTACTTC | CSVRDSYEQYF | NA | TRBJ2-7 | NA | TRBV29-1 | 11
TGCGCCAGCAGCTATGGGGACAGGGGGAACGAGCAGTACTTC | CASSYGDRGNEQYF | TRBD1 | TRBJ2-7 | NA | TRBV5-1 | 14
TGTGCCAGCAGCTTAGCTGTCGCTGGGGCGACCTACGAGCAGTACTTC | CASSLAVAGATYEQYF | NA | TRBJ2-7 | NA | TRBV11-2 | 16
TGTGCCAGCTCACCCGACAGGGTTCTTCAGCCCCAGCATTTT | CASSPDRVLQPQHF | TRBD1 | TRBJ1-5 | NA | TRBV18 | 14
TGTGCTAGTGTTCGGAGCCCGTCTCGCGGGAACACTGAAGCTTTCTTT | CASVRSPSRGNTEAFF | NA | TRBJ1-1 | NA | TRBV12-5 | 16
TGTGCCAGCAGCCTTTGGACAGGGGAAAAAGAGCCCCAGCATTTT | CASSLWTGEKEPQHF | TRBD1 | TRBJ1-5 | NA | TRBV5-8 | 15